Each of the 13 T cell receptor beta chains below was sequenced from the same sample in a study of T-cell reconstitution after alpha-beta-depleted transplantation in children (dated by TCRdb to 2015 to 2016). Libraries were made using PCR. Sequencing instrument: Illumina HiSeq 2500. TCR libraries were prepared with molecular barcoding, using unique molecular identifiers to normalize TCRbeta repertoire quantification. TCRdb itself trimmed the public reads at Q25 with fastp, ran MiXCR and retained productive beta chains. CDR3 protein sequences are deduplicated, and each keeps its most common genes and DNA. The sample table records about 590,000 distinct CDR3 sequences; approximately 13% of these occur just once. Roughly 2.3% of the sample comes from the top ten. The treatment or condition label, as the study defines it: allogeneic hematopoietic cell transplantation with graft depleted of TCRalphabeta T cells and CD19 B cells.

The source was PBMCs, mostly from graft donor cells, collected 360 days after TCRalphabeta/CD19-depleted stem cell transplant. The receptor source for this set is a male patient younger than 18 who had a stem cell transplant for acute myeloid leukemia, so the T cells may come from the graft donor.

This clonotype was picked up a small number of times. The chain carries TRBV5-6 and TRBJ2-1, with 8 bases fitting TRBD2. This CDR3 is 15 amino acids long. Trimming at V came to 4 bases and at J to 9 bases, leaving 12 bases not matched to a gene. From germline, CDR1 is SGHDT and CDR2 YYEEEE. The CDR3 nucleotides are TGTGCCAGCAGCCCGGAGGGTAGCGGGGTAACTGAGCAGTTCTTC. This gives the protein CASSPEGSGVTEQFF.

The J gene is TRBJ1-2, the V gene TRBV2; unclear D gene. Germline CDR1 reads SNHLY; CDR2 reads FYNNEI. The CDR3 consists of 15 residues. V lost 1 base, J lost 2 bases, and 11 bases lay in between. The CDR3 loop is CASSEGVPGNYGYTF. CDR3 in DNA: TGTGCCAGCAGTGAAGGGGTCCCAGGAAACTATGGCTACACCTTC.

This clonotype was seen many times. The CDR3 is CSVEGPQGLATQYF. As DNA, the CDR3 is TGCAGCGTTGAAGGCCCCCAGGGATTAGCGACCCAGTACTTC. V gene TRBV29-1 combines with J gene TRBJ2-5; maybe TRBD1 (5 bases). Germline lookup yields CDR1 SQVTM and CDR2 ANQGSEA. The CDR3 is 14 residues long. Trimming stripped 1 base from V and 7 bases from J, with 16 bases between.

This clonotype was detected a few times. The CDR3: CASSPGPMNTEAFF. In DNA, the CDR3 is TGCGCCAGCAGCCCCGGTCCCATGAACACTGAAGCTTTCTTT. The V and J genes are TRBV5-1 and TRBJ1-1; no firm D call. This CDR3 spans 14 amino acids. CDR1 is SGHRS, CDR2 YFSETQ, per germline. V was pared by 4 bases and J by 0 bases, with 10 bases between.

The rearrangement joins TRBV27 to TRBJ1-4; D is undetermined. CDR1 and CDR2 (germline): MNHEY, SMNVEV (reference sequence). This CDR3 comprises 15 residues. V dropped 5 bases and J dropped 0 bases, with 10 bases sitting between them. The CDR3 nucleotides read TGTGCCAGCAGTACCCGGACGGCAACTAATGAAAAACTGTTTTTT. It is translated as CASSTRTATNEKLFF.

This clonotype came up many times. The chain uses TRBV6-5 and TRBJ2-1; 11 positions agree with TRBD2. Trimming removed 0 bases from V and 0 bases from J; junction bases left unmatched: 4. Germline V gene lookup returns CDR1 MNHEY and CDR2 SVGAGI. CDR3 length: 18 residues. CDR3 amino acids: CASSYSASGRYSYNEQFF. The CDR3 region has the DNA TGTGCCAGCAGTTACTCGGCTAGCGGGAGGTACTCCTACAATGAGCAGTTCTTC.

This clonotype appeared a few times. This chain connects TRBV20-1 to TRBJ1-5; TRBD1 might be the D (6 bases). Trimming took off 1 base at V and 6 bases at J, with 16 bases between the two ends. Germline lookup yields CDR1 DFQATT and CDR2 SNEGSKA (reference sequence). This CDR3 is built from 15 residues. CDR3 in amino acids: CSARVLGASRQPQHF. DNA for the CDR3: TGCAGTGCTAGAGTGTTGGGGGCAAGTCGTCAGCCCCAGCATTTT.

This clonotype has more than one count but fewer than ten. The chain has TRBV11-2 and TRBJ2-1, with TRBD2 identical over 9 bases. The CDR3 totals 17 residues. With V trimmed by 5 bases and J by 8 bases, 16 bases remained unmatched. The germline V gene has CDR1 SGHAT and CDR2 FQNNGV. Here the CDR3 reads CASSHPSGAGGPYEQFF. Written as DNA, the CDR3 is TGTGCCAGCAGCCACCCCAGTGGGGCGGGAGGGCCCTATGAGCAGTTCTTC.

This clonotype has at least ten counts. The chain links TRBV6-5 to TRBJ1-6, with D unresolved. V was clipped by 2 bases and J by 5 bases, with 7 bases between them. Germline V gene sequence: CDR1 MNHEY, CDR2 SVGAGI. The CDR3 sequence is 14 residues long. This CDR3 reads CASSYLQDNSPLHF. The CDR3, as DNA: TGTGCCAGCAGTTACCTCCAGGATAATTCACCCCTCCACTTT.

This clonotype was recorded at least ten times. V and J are TRBV15 and TRBJ2-5, with a weak D call TRBD1 (5 bases). With 4 bases removed from V and 1 base from J, the gap between germline ends came to 13 bases. The CDR3 consists of 15 residues. Germline CDR1 is LNHNV and CDR2 is YYDKDF (reference sequence). The CDR3 DNA sequence: TGTGCCACCAGCATCAGACAGTTAACCCAAGAGACCCAGTACTTC. Its protein product is CATSIRQLTQETQYF.

This clonotype was counted only a few times. The rearrangement joins TRBV5-6 to TRBJ2-5; D is unclear. CDR3 length: 14 residues. The germline CDR1 and CDR2 sequences are SGHDT and YYEEEE. The ends were cut back, 7 bases at V and 5 bases at J, with 18 bases in the middle. The CDR3 is CASCPEFGRETQYF. CDR3 nucleotides: TGTGCCAGCTGCCCGGAGTTCGGGCGGGAGACCCAGTACTTC.

This clonotype was observed a handful of times. V is TRBV5-6 and J is TRBJ2-1; 11 positions agree with TRBD2. The CDR3 spans 16 residues. Germline lookup yields CDR1 SGHDT and CDR2 YYEEEE. The V and J ends lost 2 bases and 5 bases, in that order; junction bases with no gene match: 6. CDR3: CASSLTTGLADNEQFF. CDR3 DNA: TGTGCCAGCAGCTTAACCACGGGACTAGCGGACAATGAGCAGTTCTTC.

This clonotype has more than one count but fewer than ten. This sequence joins TRBV5-8 and TRBJ2-1, with a tentative D call TRBD1 (6 bases). CDR3 length: 15 amino acids. Germline CDR1 and CDR2: SGHTS and YDEGEE. The V end lost 4 bases, the J end lost 4 bases, and 15 bases lay between the germline ends. For the CDR3, the DNA is TGTGCCAGCAGCGTGGGGGCCTATTCTTACAATGAGCAGTTCTTC. Its protein is CASSVGAYSYNEQFF.